The 30 T cell receptor beta chains listed next were all sequenced from one sample in a study of early T cells in non-severe SARS-CoV-2 infection. TCRdb called the 5' RACE reads again in MiXCR, with one record for every CDR3 protein. The sample lists fewer than 40,000 distinct CDR3 sequences; roughly 4.5% were seen once. Sequences were obtained from whole blood. Receptors were obtained from an adult who was a healthcare worker with PCR-confirmed SARS-CoV-2 infection or an uninfected control (not recorded which).

At least ten counts were recorded for this clonotype. The chain couples TRBV7-2 to TRBJ1-2; D gene unclear. The CDR3 length is 13 residues. The germline V gene encodes CDR1 SGHTA and CDR2 FQGNSA. V shed 4 bases and J shed 4 bases, with 10 bases lying between them. CDR3 protein: CASSSESGYGYTF. In nucleotides, the CDR3 is TGTGCCAGCAGCTCTGAGAGCGGCTATGGCTACACCTTC.

Only one count was recorded for this clonotype. The germline gene is not matched at one end of the junction; a read error may be the cause. The chain couples TRBV20-1 to TRBJ2-5; tentatively, D is TRBD2 (6 bases). The CDR3 extends over 13 amino acids. Germline V CDR1 and CDR2: DFQATT, SNEGSKA (reference sequence). The CDR3 is CSRSPAGQETRYF. Here the CDR3 DNA reads TGCAGTAGAAGTCCCGCGGGGCAAGAGACCCGGTACTTC.

There are many counts of this clonotype. The V gene is TRBV27, the J gene TRBJ1-2; D not resolved. V lost 3 bases and J 0 bases, leaving 11 bases between the germline ends. Germline CDR1 MNHEY, CDR2 SMNVEV (reference sequence). The CDR3 covers 15 residues. DNA for the CDR3: TGTGCCAGCAGTTTTTCAGGCTACACTAACTATGGCTACACCTTC. This encodes CASSFSGYTNYGYTF.

This clonotype came up many times. This rearrangement joins TRBV28 to TRBJ1-6, with 9 bases fitting TRBD1. The trim removed 6 bases at V and 1 base at J, leaving 13 bases unmatched. CDR3 length equals 19 residues. Looked up from germline, CDR1 is MDHEN and CDR2 is SYDVKM. The CDR3 DNA reads TGTGCCAGCAGGACCCCCACAGGGGGCAGTGGTTCCTATAATTCACCCCTCCACTTT. It specifies CASRTPTGGSGSYNSPLHF. Full variable domain (remainder filled in from reference TRBV28 and TRBJ1-6): DVKVTQSSRYLVKRTGEKVFLECVQDMDHENMFWYRQDPGLGLRLIYFSYDVKMKEKGDIPEGYSVSREKKERFSLILESASTNQTSMYLCASRTPTGGSGSYNSPLHFGNGTRLTVT.

This clonotype was seen at least ten times. V and J are TRBV11-2 and TRBJ2-1, with TRBD2 matching 13 bases. The V segment lost 5 bases and the J segment 1 base; nucleotides outside the gene matches: 5. The CDR3 runs 17 residues. CDR1 SGHAT and CDR2 FQNNGV come from the germline V gene. The CDR3 here is CASSHGLAGDSYNEQFF. CDR3 DNA sequence: TGTGCCAGCAGCCACGGACTAGCGGGAGATTCCTACAATGAGCAGTTCTTC.

This clonotype ranks as medium-sized (0.01 to 0.1%). The chain joins TRBV19 to TRBJ2-5; 9 bases fit TRBD2. After removal of 2 bases from V and 5 bases from J, the junction contained 3 bases not matched to a gene. The germline V gene encodes CDR1 LNHDA and CDR2 SQIVND (reference sequence). The CDR3 totals 14 residues. DNA of the CDR3: TGTGCCAGTAGTATAAATGGACTAGCGGAGACCCAGTACTTC. Its protein product is CASSINGLAETQYF.

There are a few counts of this clonotype. The V call is TRBV4-3, the J call TRBJ2-4; no clear D. Germline CDR1 is LGHNA and CDR2 is YSLEER. This CDR3 spans 13 amino acids. V was clipped by 1 base and J by 7 bases, with 8 bases between them. This chain's CDR3 is CASSQGLRNIQYF. In DNA, the CDR3 is TGCGCCAGCAGCCAAGGATTGCGGAACATTCAGTACTTC.

This clonotype was observed at least ten times. The V and J genes are TRBV11-3 and TRBJ2-3, with TRBD1 matching 9 bases. CDR1 SGHNT and CDR2 YENEEA come from the germline V gene. V trimming: 5 bases; J trimming: 2 bases; junction bases outside the gene matches: 5. The CDR3 covers 15 residues. DNA of the CDR3: TGTGCCAGCAGCACCGGGACAGGGTTCACAGATACGCAGTATTTT. This encodes CASSTGTGFTDTQYF.

This clonotype was seen more than once but under ten times. This chain connects TRBV29-1 to TRBJ1-4, with D possibly TRBD1 on 5 matching bases. This CDR3 has 11 amino acids. V was shortened by 6 bases and J by 5 bases, with 7 bases between the two germline ends. Germline V gene lookup returns CDR1 SQVTM and CDR2 ANQGSEA. CDR3 loop: CSVGDNEKLFF. The CDR3 bases are TGCAGCGTGGGGGACAATGAAAAACTGTTTTTT.

This clonotype was picked up a small number of times. The J gene is TRBJ1-1, the V gene TRBV12-3 or TRBV12-4; 7 bases match TRBD1. The CDR3 has 15 amino acids. With V trimmed by 2 bases and J by 4 bases, 7 bases remained unmatched. CDR3 residues: CASSLNGGGGTEAFF. CDR3 sequence (DNA): TGTGCCAGCAGTTTAAACGGAGGGGGCGGCACTGAAGCTTTCTTT.

This clonotype was counted many times. This chain joins TRBV27 and TRBJ1-2; TRBD1 might be the D (5 bases). This CDR3 comprises 14 residues. Germline loops: CDR1 MNHEY, CDR2 SMNVEV (reference sequence). The V end was cut by 1 base, the J end by 6 bases, with 12 bases between. Here the CDR3 reads CASSLFPGLDGYTF. CDR3 DNA: TGTGCCAGCAGTTTATTTCCAGGGTTAGATGGCTACACCTTC.

This clonotype was seen repeatedly, ten times or more. The rearrangement joins TRBV7-3 to TRBJ2-7; TRBD2 agrees at 11 bases. CDR1 is SGHTA, CDR2 FQGTGA, per germline. After removal of 5 bases from V and 6 bases from J, the junction contained 9 bases not matched to a gene. The CDR3 runs to 15 residues. The CDR3 is CASSPTSGTLGEQYF. CDR3 bases: TGTGCCAGCAGCCCGACTAGCGGGACACTTGGCGAGCAGTACTTC.

This clonotype has at least ten counts. The chain joins TRBV20-1 to TRBJ2-7; 15 nucleotides match TRBD2. Germline V CDR1 and CDR2: DFQATT, SNEGSKA (reference sequence). Germline trimming cut 6 bases from V and 5 bases from J; bases unmatched to any gene: 8. The CDR3 has 15 residues. This CDR3 reads CSAGLAGGPNHEQYF. CDR3 sequence (DNA): TGCAGTGCCGGACTAGCGGGAGGGCCTAACCACGAGCAGTACTTC.

This clonotype was seen repeatedly, ten times or more. This chain connects TRBV27 to TRBJ2-1; no definite D call. The CDR3 extends over 14 amino acids. The V and J ends lost 2 bases and 10 bases respectively, with 15 bases between them. The germline V gene encodes CDR1 MNHEY and CDR2 SMNVEV (reference sequence). The CDR3 spells CASSLRLGRREQFF. The DNA for the CDR3 is TGTGCCAGCAGTTTAAGACTGGGTAGGAGAGAGCAGTTCTTC.

In its sample, this clonotype was seen many times. V is TRBV7-2 and J is TRBJ2-5; weak D call: TRBD2 (6 bases). The V gene's germline CDR1 is SGHTA and CDR2 FQGNSA. The germline V and J ends were trimmed by 0 bases and 6 bases, with 20 bases remaining between them. The CDR3 length is 17 residues. The CDR3 DNA sequence: TGTGCCAGCAGCTTAGCTGCGCCTGGCGGGGTTGGGAAGACCCAGTACTTC. This sequence encodes CASSLAAPGGVGKTQYF.

This clonotype was found many times. The V call is TRBV19, the J call TRBJ1-2; no firm D call. Germline CDR1 LNHDA, CDR2 SQIVND (reference sequence). The V end lost 7 bases, the J end lost 6 bases, and 9 bases lay between the germline ends. CDR3 length: 11 residues. This CDR3 reads CASTMGDGYTF. The CDR3, as DNA: TGTGCCAGTACTATGGGAGATGGCTACACCTTC.

This clonotype was recorded at least ten times. The chain joins TRBV7-3 to TRBJ2-2; D uncertain. The CDR3 length is 14 residues. Germline loops: CDR1 SGHTA, CDR2 FQGTGA. V was clipped by 5 bases and J by 7 bases, with 14 bases between them. This CDR3 reads CASSKPGSGGELFF. The CDR3 DNA follows: TGTGCCAGCAGCAAACCCGGTTCCGGCGGGGAGCTGTTTTTT.

This clonotype appeared many times. J is TRBJ2-2 and V is TRBV10-3; tentatively, D is TRBD1 or TRBD2 (5 bases each). Trimming pared 3 bases from V and 6 bases from J, leaving 17 bases between. This CDR3 is 16 amino acids long. Germline lookup yields CDR1 ENHRY and CDR2 SYGVKD. CDR3 loop: CAISDYGTAASGELFF. The CDR3 nucleotides are TGTGCCATCAGTGACTACGGGACCGCAGCGTCCGGGGAGCTGTTTTTT.

A note on this clonotype: A much bigger clone sits one base away, suggesting this may be a read error. The chain links TRBV7-9 to TRBJ2-2; tentative D call: TRBD1 (7 bases). The germline gives CDR1 SEHNR, CDR2 FQNEAQ (reference sequence). The CDR3 consists of 16 residues. DNA of the CDR3: TGTGTCAGCACCACCACAGGGGAGGAAGTCACCGGGGAGCTGTTTTTT. It codes for CVSTTTGEEVTGELFF.

J is TRBJ2-7 and V is TRBV6-6, with D perhaps assigned TRBD1 or TRBD2 (5 bases each). The germline CDR1 and CDR2 sequences are MNHNY and SVGAGI (reference sequence). With 0 bases removed from V and 1 base from J, the gap between germline ends came to 16 bases. The CDR3 runs 17 residues. The CDR3 DNA sequence: TGTGCCAGCAGTTACTCGGGGCGCAGGAGGACATCCTACGAGCAGTACTTC. It translates to CASSYSGRRRTSYEQYF.

This chain connects TRBV7-6 to TRBJ2-1, with 8 bases lining up with TRBD2. CDR3 size: 14 residues. The V gene's germline CDR1 is SGHVS and CDR2 FNYEAQ. With 5 bases clipped from V and 8 bases from J, the junction kept 8 bases outside the gene matches. The chain's CDR3 is CASSVGRTSHEQFF. CDR3 bases: TGTGCCAGCAGCGTAGGGAGGACTAGCCATGAGCAGTTCTTC.

The table lists this clonotype with a few counts. The junction does not match germline at one end; this may be a read error. V usage is TRBV7-2 and J usage is TRBJ2-7; TRBD1 is a possible D gene (6 bases). There are 17 residues in the CDR3. Germline V gene data show CDR1 as SGHTA and CDR2 as FQGNSA. The CDR3 here is CASSLADRHPRPYGQYF. Written as DNA, the CDR3 is TGTGCCAGCAGCTTAGCGGACAGACACCCACGACCTTACGGGCAGTACTTC.

The sample holds many counts of this clonotype. This chain uses TRBV12-3 or TRBV12-4 with TRBJ1-5; maybe TRBD1 (5 bases). The CDR3 sequence is 16 residues long. V lost 7 bases and J 6 bases, leaving 22 bases between the germline ends. The CDR3 nucleotides are TGTGCCAGCACCCTTGGAGGGCAGGGACGAGGTCAGCCCCAGCATTTT. Translating gives CASTLGGQGRGQPQHF.

The sample holds many counts of this clonotype. V and J are TRBV9 and TRBJ2-1; 8 nucleotides line up with TRBD2. Losses at the gene ends were 0 bases for V and 8 bases for J; bases not matched to a gene: 7. The CDR3 is made up of 15 amino acids. Germline V gives CDR1 SGDLS, CDR2 YYNGEE. The CDR3 region has the DNA TGTGCCAGCAGCGTAGAGGGACTAGGGGGGTATGAGCAGTTCTTC. Translating it yields CASSVEGLGGYEQFF. Drawing the rest from reference TRBV9 and TRBJ2-1, the complete variable domain is DSGVTQTPKHLITATGQRVTLRCSPRSGDLSVYWYQQSLDQGLQFLIQYYNGEERAKGNILERFSAQQFPDLHSELNLSSLELGDSALYFCASSVEGLGGYEQFFGPGTRLTVL.

This clonotype was seen at least ten times. The chain uses TRBV7-8 and TRBJ2-5; 9 positions agree with TRBD2. V lost 5 bases and J lost 6; bases outside the gene matches: 4. In germline, CDR1 is SGHVS, CDR2 FQNEAQ. The length of the CDR3 is 13 residues. The CDR3 nucleotides are TGTGCCAGCAGCCCAGCTAGCGGGAAGACCCAGTACTTC. This codes for CASSPASGKTQYF.

This clonotype was seen ten or more times. J is TRBJ2-2 and V is TRBV4-2, with 10 bases fitting TRBD2. The ends lost 1 base at V and 7 bases at J; junction bases unmatched: 12. The germline V gene has CDR1 LGHNA and CDR2 YNFKEQ. The CDR3 totals 18 residues. CDR3 sequence (DNA): TGTGCCAGCAGCCAAGGGTCGATAGCGGGGGGCCTTGGCGGGGAGCTGTTTTTT. Amino acids: CASSQGSIAGGLGGELFF.

This clonotype was seen a few times. The chain is built from TRBV5-4 and TRBJ2-5; no clear D gene. CDR1 is SGHNT and CDR2 is YYREEE in the germline V gene (reference sequence). The CDR3 extends over 13 amino acids. V lost 4 bases, J lost 1 base, and 8 bases lay in between. This CDR3 is CASSMGSQETQYF. CDR3 nucleotides: TGTGCCAGCAGCATGGGTTCCCAAGAGACCCAGTACTTC.

This clonotype showed up many times. The chain has TRBV6-5 and TRBJ1-2; D not certain. The CDR3 runs 14 residues. Germline lookup yields CDR1 MNHEY and CDR2 SVGAGI. Deletions cut 3 bases from V and 2 bases from J, with 10 bases between. Here the CDR3 reads CASSYNRNNYGYTF. The DNA of the CDR3 is TGTGCCAGCAGTTATAACAGAAACAACTATGGCTACACCTTC.

The chain recombines TRBV2 with TRBJ2-7, with TRBD2 as a possible D gene (5 bases). Germline V CDR1 and CDR2: SNHLY, FYNNEI. CDR3 size: 14 residues. The V end was cut by 0 bases, the J end by 3 bases, with 9 bases between. The CDR3 sequence is CASSEAGDVYEQYF. Written as DNA, the CDR3 is TGTGCCAGCAGTGAAGCGGGAGACGTCTACGAGCAGTACTTC.

The sample holds many counts of this clonotype. The chain carries TRBV6-5 and TRBJ2-4; no definite D call. CDR1 is MNHEY and CDR2 is SVGAGI in the germline V gene. Trimming took off 8 bases at V and 1 base at J, with 15 bases between the two ends. This CDR3 spans 15 amino acids. The CDR3 bases are TGTGCCAGCGGAGCAGGCCTCATGGCCAAAAACATTCAGTACTTC. Translated, it gives CASGAGLMAKNIQYF.